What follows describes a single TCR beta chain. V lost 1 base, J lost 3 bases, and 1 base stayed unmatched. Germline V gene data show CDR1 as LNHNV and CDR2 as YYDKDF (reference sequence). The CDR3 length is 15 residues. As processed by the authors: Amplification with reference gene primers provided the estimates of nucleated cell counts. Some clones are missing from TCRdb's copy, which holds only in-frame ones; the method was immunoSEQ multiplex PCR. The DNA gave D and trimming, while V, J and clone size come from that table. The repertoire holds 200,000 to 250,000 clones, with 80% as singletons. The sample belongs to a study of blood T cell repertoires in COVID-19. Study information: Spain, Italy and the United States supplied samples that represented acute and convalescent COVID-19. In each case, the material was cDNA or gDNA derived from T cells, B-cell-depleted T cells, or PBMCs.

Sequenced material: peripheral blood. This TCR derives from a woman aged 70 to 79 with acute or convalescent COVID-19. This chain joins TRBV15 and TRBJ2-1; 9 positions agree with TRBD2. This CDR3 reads CATSRGAGGYNEQFF. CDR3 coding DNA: TGTGCCACCAGCAGAGGAGCGGGAGGCTACAATGAGCAGTTCTTC.